This T cell receptor (beta chain) was recorded in a study of T cell responses to AZD1222 COVID-19 vaccine. Study outcomes and limitations: Repertoire sampling was restricted to post-peak T cell response timepoints. Just 5 to 7 people given AZD1222 tested seropositive at baseline. Following two doses of AZD1222, Spike-specific TCR breadth and depth rose.

Trimming took off 4 bases at V and 5 bases at J, with 15 bases between the two ends. CDR1 and CDR2 (germline): SGHRS, YFSETQ. The CDR3 contains 14 residues. The method was immunoSEQ multiplex PCR; TCRdb's version includes in-frame clones alone and lacks a portion of them. Of 150,000 to 200,000 clones in the sample, roughly 89% were seen once. A note on this clone: Its antigen is undetermined.

This TCR derives from an adult in good health. J is TRBJ1-2 and V is TRBV5-1; D unresolved. The material was peripheral blood, obtained on day 0 of AZD1222 vaccination. CDR3 coding DNA: TGCGCCAGCAGCGTGGACGAGGACCCTTATGGCTACACCTTC. Amino acids: CASSVDEDPYGYTF.